These T cell receptor beta chains were read from a single sample in a study of blood T cell repertoires in COVID-19. The repertoire was sequenced with immunoSEQ multiplex PCR; TCRdb's copy has only in-frame clones and lacks some. The sample contains roughly 300,000 clones, roughly 83% of which appear only once. Sequencing was carried out using peripheral blood. The receptors were sampled from a woman in her forties or fifties with acute or convalescent COVID-19. CDR3s include the opening cysteine and the closing phenylalanine or tryptophan. D genes are given only for firm matches. Only part of the rows carry a size: once, few, many, or a class if the clone is expanded.

CASSYYTGWGPGKLFF	TGTGCCAGCAGTTACTATACAGGATGGGGGCCTGGAAAACTGTTTTTT	TRBV6-5	TRBJ1-4	NA	NA
CASSLTGTDNEQFF	TGTGCCAGCAGCCTCACCGGGACAGACAATGAGCAGTTCTTC	TRBV9	TRBJ2-1	TRBD1	NA
CASSQSFNGAEYF	TGTGCCAGCAGCCAAAGTTTTAATGGGGCGGAGTACTTC	TRBV13	TRBJ2-7	NA	NA
CASSSSGTGRMRNYGYTF	TGTGCCAGCAGTTCTTCCGGGACAGGCCGGATGAGGAACTATGGCTACACCTTC	TRBV2	TRBJ1-2	TRBD1	NA
CASSLEAGAPYNEQFF	TGCGCCAGCAGCTTGGAAGCAGGGGCCCCCTACAATGAGCAGTTCTTC	TRBV5-1	TRBJ2-1	NA	NA
CASSPGGGLAAYYEQYF	TGTGCCAGCAGCCCCGGGGGGGGGCTAGCGGCTTACTACGAGCAGTACTTC	TRBV9	TRBJ2-7	TRBD2	NA
CASSMMGQSDEQFF	TGTGCCAGTAGTATGATGGGGCAGTCCGATGAGCAGTTCTTC	TRBV19	TRBJ2-1	NA	NA
CASSVTGVADTQYF	TGCGCCAGCAGTGTGACAGGGGTGGCAGATACGCAGTATTTT	TRBV10-2	TRBJ2-3	TRBD1	NA
CATSLDRGQETQYF	TGTGCCACCAGCCTCGACAGGGGCCAAGAGACCCAGTACTTC	TRBV15	TRBJ2-5	TRBD1	few
CASSLDDRGGIREKLFF	TGTGCCAGCAGCTTAGATGACAGAGGGGGAATTCGTGAAAAACTGTTTTTT	TRBV7-8	TRBJ1-4	NA	NA
CASSLSGEAVYGYTF	TGTGCCAGCAGTTTATCAGGGGAGGCTGTCTATGGCTACACCTTC	TRBV27	TRBJ1-2	NA	NA
CASLAGSNEKLFF	TGTGCCAGCCTGGCAGGGTCTAATGAAAAACTGTTTTTT	TRBV2	TRBJ1-4	NA	NA
CASSPVQRTYSNQPQHF	TGTGCCAGCTCACCGGTACAACGAACATATAGCAATCAGCCCCAGCATTTT	TRBV18	TRBJ1-5	NA	NA
CASSPQGSGVVYVQFF	TGCGCCAGCAGCCCCCAGGGTAGCGGGGTGGTTTACGTGCAGTTCTTC	TRBV5-1	TRBJ2-1	TRBD2	NA
CAISGSTGVKTEAFF	TGTGCCATCAGTGGTTCGACAGGGGTGAAGACTGAAGCTTTCTTT	TRBV10-3	TRBJ1-1	TRBD1	NA
CASSPQPGLGTEAFF	TGTGCCAGCAGCCCCCAACCGGGGTTGGGCACTGAAGCTTTCTTT	TRBV7-7	TRBJ1-1	NA	NA
CASSFPGLAPETQYF	TGTGCCAGCAGCTTTCCCGGACTAGCGCCCGAGACCCAGTACTTC	TRBV5-5	TRBJ2-5	TRBD2	NA
CASSLGTLREETQYF	TGTGCCAGCAGCTTAGGGACACTTAGGGAAGAGACCCAGTACTTC	TRBV7-9	TRBJ2-5	NA	NA
CASALQVVGWVKDTQYF	TGTGCTAGTGCTTTACAGGTTGTAGGGTGGGTCAAAGATACGCAGTATTTT	TRBV12-5	TRBJ2-3	NA	few
CASSLVGGAQRNEQFF	TGCGCCAGCAGCTTGGTGGGTGGGGCCCAACGCAATGAGCAGTTCTTC	TRBV5-1	TRBJ2-1	NA	NA
CASSLGSGTGLYGYTF	TGTGCCAGCAGCTTGGGTTCCGGGACAGGGCTCTATGGCTACACCTTC	TRBV7-9	TRBJ1-2	TRBD1	NA
CATSRDEGVGGTQYF	TGTGCCACCAGCAGAGACGAGGGGGTAGGGGGGACCCAGTACTTC	TRBV15	TRBJ2-5	NA	once
CASSPPWTGSHEQYF	TGTGCCAGCAGCCCCCCTTGGACAGGGTCCCACGAGCAGTACTTC	TRBV3-1/TRBV3-2	TRBJ2-7	TRBD1	NA
CASSQDRGLAGSGTDTQYF	TGTGCCAGCAGCCAAGACCGTGGGCTAGCGGGGTCTGGCACAGATACGCAGTATTTT	TRBV3-1/TRBV3-2	TRBJ2-3	TRBD2	NA
CASNAGNQPQHF	TGTGCCAGTAATGCGGGCAATCAGCCCCAGCATTTT	TRBV19	TRBJ1-5	NA	NA
CASSASPSFKNIQYF	TGCGCCAGCAGTGCGTCTCCATCTTTCAAAAACATTCAGTACTTC	TRBV5-1	TRBJ2-4	NA	NA
CASSRPGRGSNQPQHF	TGTGCCAGTAGCCGGCCGGGCAGGGGGAGCAATCAGCCCCAGCATTTT	TRBV19	TRBJ1-5	TRBD1	NA
CATSDRRGLAVETQYF	TGTGCCACCAGTGACCGGAGGGGACTAGCCGTGGAGACCCAGTACTTC	TRBV24-1	TRBJ2-5	TRBD2	NA
CASSVVGSGTGELFF	TGTGCCAGCAGCGTAGTCGGGAGTGGCACCGGGGAGCTGTTTTTT	TRBV9	TRBJ2-2	NA	NA
CASSQDIAGGNTEAFF	TGCGCCAGCAGCCAAGATATCGCTGGGGGCAACACTGAAGCTTTCTTT	TRBV4-1	TRBJ1-1	NA	few
CASRREPGQGPDTQYF	TGTGCCAGCAGAAGGGAACCGGGACAGGGTCCAGATACGCAGTATTTT	TRBV28	TRBJ2-3	TRBD1	NA
CATRTRTSGREGTDTQYF	TGTGCCACGAGAACCCGGACTAGCGGGAGGGAAGGCACAGATACGCAGTATTTT	TRBV15	TRBJ2-3	TRBD2	medium-sized
CASSLGLAGIGETQYF	TGTGCCAGCAGCTTAGGACTAGCGGGGATAGGGGAGACCCAGTACTTC	TRBV7-3	TRBJ2-5	TRBD2	once
CASSFRLPPSGRAIPLYEQYF	TGTGCCAGCAGCTTTAGATTACCCCCTAGCGGGAGGGCCATCCCCCTCTACGAGCAGTACTTC	TRBV27	TRBJ2-7	TRBD2	NA
CASSVETSGPETQYF	TGTGCCAGCAGCGTAGAGACTAGCGGGCCGGAGACCCAGTACTTC	TRBV9	TRBJ2-5	TRBD2	NA
CASSLPTGDTEAFF	TGCGCCAGCAGCTTGCCGACAGGGGACACTGAAGCTTTCTTT	TRBV5-1	TRBJ1-1	TRBD1	once
CASSLVPSGRDEQYF	TGTGCCAGCAGCTTAGTTCCTAGCGGGAGAGACGAGCAGTACTTC	TRBV7-2	TRBJ2-7	TRBD2	NA
CASSPGQGIYNSPLHF	TGTGCCAGCAGCCCGGGACAGGGGATTTACAATTCACCCCTCCACTTT	TRBV5-5	TRBJ1-6	TRBD1	NA
CASSYGLGGRTYEQYF	TGTGCCAGCAGCTACGGTCTTGGTGGGCGCACCTACGAGCAGTACTTC	TRBV5-6	TRBJ2-7	NA	NA
CASSIGSTDTQYF	TGTGCCAGCAGTATCGGGAGCACAGATACGCAGTATTTT	TRBV7-3	TRBJ2-3	NA	NA
CSVGTSGMYTQYF	TGCAGCGTGGGGACTAGCGGGATGTATACCCAGTACTTC	TRBV29-1	TRBJ2-5	TRBD2	NA
CASSLTQGWNTEAFF	TGTGCCAGCTCCCTTACCCAGGGCTGGAACACTGAAGCTTTCTTT	TRBV18	TRBJ1-1	NA	NA
CASSFRLWDSHSNQPQHF	TGTGCCAGCAGTTTTCGTTTGTGGGACAGCCATAGCAATCAGCCCCAGCATTTT	TRBV28	TRBJ1-5	TRBD1	NA
CASLSYEQYF	TGTGCCAGCCTGTCCTACGAGCAGTACTTC	TRBV27	TRBJ2-7	NA	NA
CASSQRPTGCDGYTF	TGTGCCAGCAGCCAAAGGCCGACAGGCTGCGATGGCTACACCTTC	TRBV3-1/TRBV3-2	TRBJ1-2	NA	NA
CASSLRAEAFF	TGTGCCAGCAGCCTCAGGGCTGAAGCTTTCTTT	TRBV28	TRBJ1-1	NA	NA
CASSHLQAPNYGYTF	TGTGCCAGCAGCCACTTACAGGCGCCTAACTATGGCTACACCTTC	TRBV4-2	TRBJ1-2	NA	NA
CASSLGQFNTEAFF	TGTGCCAGCAGTTTGGGGCAGTTCAACACTGAAGCTTTCTTT	TRBV28	TRBJ1-1	NA	NA
CASNLSGLGNIQYF	TGTGCCAGCAACTTAAGCGGTCTGGGAAACATTCAGTACTTC	TRBV28	TRBJ2-4	NA	once
CASSRTGELFF	TGTGCCAGCAGTCGCACCGGGGAGCTGTTTTTT	TRBV12-3/TRBV12-4	TRBJ2-2	NA	NA
CASSLVAGSLDGYTF	TGCGCCAGCAGCTTGGTCGCAGGGTCCCTGGATGGCTACACCTTC	TRBV5-1	TRBJ1-2	NA	NA
CASSFSGGTYEQYF	TGCGCCAGCAGCTTTAGCGGGGGTACCTACGAGCAGTACTTC	TRBV5-1	TRBJ2-7	TRBD2	NA
CASTRGAGETQYF	TGTGCCAGCACCCGCGGGGCAGGAGAGACCCAGTACTTC	TRBV5-4	TRBJ2-5	NA	NA
CASSRRATNEKLFF	TGTGCCAGCAGCCGAAGAGCAACTAATGAAAAACTGTTTTTT	TRBV6-2/TRBV6-3	TRBJ1-4	NA	NA
CASSFTGPGTGELFF	TGCGCCAGCAGCTTCACAGGGCCAGGTACCGGGGAGCTGTTTTTT	TRBV5-1	TRBJ2-2	NA	NA